One sample yielded the 22 T cell receptor beta chains listed below, sequenced in a study of read filtering for tumor transcriptome and immune sequencing. From approximately 400 ng of RNA, a library with molecular barcoded alpha/delta and beta/gamma adaptors was made. TCRdb reanalysed the reads using MiXCR and keeps one entry per CDR3 protein. The table records about 23,000 distinct CDR3 sequences, roughly an eighth of them present only once. The source material was a population of CD138-negative cells sorted from bone marrow. The receptors derive from a donor older than 35 with multiple myeloma.

There are a few counts of this clonotype. CDR3 sequence (DNA): TGTGCCAGCAGGGCGGGTTCCGGGACCGGCGTGAGCGGGGAGCTGTTTTTT. Translation gives CASRAGSGTGVSGELFF. The rearrangement links TRBV12-3 or TRBV12-4 to TRBJ2-2, with D perhaps matching TRBD1 or TRBD2 (5 bases each). The CDR3 covers 17 residues. With 6 bases removed from V and 7 bases from J, the gap between germline ends came to 24 bases.

Ten or more counts support this clonotype. This sequence joins TRBV4-1 and TRBJ1-5, with TRBD1 identical over 7 bases. The CDR3 contains 13 residues. Germline V gene lookup returns CDR1 MGHRA and CDR2 YSYEKL. After removal of 3 bases from V and 7 bases from J, the junction contained 3 bases not matched to a gene. In DNA, the CDR3 is TGCGCCAGCAGCCATGCCAGGGGGCAGCCCCAGCATTTT. It translates to CASSHARGQPQHF.

This clonotype was seen at least ten times. J is TRBJ1-5 and V is TRBV20-1, with unresolved D. The CDR3 extends over 14 amino acids. Germline V CDR1 and CDR2: DFQATT, SNEGSKA (reference sequence). V lost 4 bases and J 3 bases, leaving 13 bases between the germline ends. CDR3 DNA sequence: TGCAGTGCTACTTCGGCCGGATACAATCAGCCCCAGCATTTT. This encodes CSATSAGYNQPQHF.

This clonotype was counted many times. V is TRBV29-1 and J is TRBJ2-7; possible D gene TRBD1, 5 bases. This CDR3 spans 10 amino acids. Per the germline V gene, CDR1 is SQVTM and CDR2 is ANQGSEA. As DNA, the CDR3 is TGCAGGGGGCAGCACTACGAGCAGTACTTC. Translation: CRGQHYEQYF.

As to this clonotype: One base away lies a much larger clone, so this may be a sequencing read error. This chain links TRBV9 with TRBJ1-5; D is undetermined. The CDR3 runs to 15 residues. The V and J ends lost 4 bases and 0 bases respectively, with 11 bases between them. Germline V gene data show CDR1 as SGDLS and CDR2 as YYNGEE. The CDR3 nucleotides are TGTGCCAGCAGCTTGGACGGTCATAGCAATCAGCCCCAGCATTTT. Protein sequence: CASSLDGHSNQPQHF. Drawing the rest from reference TRBV9 and TRBJ1-5, the complete variable domain is DSGVTQTPKHLITATGQRVTLRCSPRSGDLSVYWYQQSLDQGLQFLIQYYNGEERAKGNILERFSAQQFPDLHSELNLSSLELGDSALYFCASSLDGHSNQPQHFGDGTRLSIL.

In its sample, this clonotype was seen many times. The chain couples TRBV20-1 to TRBJ1-2, with TRBD1 identical over 7 bases. The trim removed 2 bases at V and 4 bases at J, leaving 10 bases unmatched. The CDR3 is made up of 15 amino acids. The germline gives CDR1 DFQATT, CDR2 SNEGSKA (reference sequence). CDR3 amino acids: CSARRIQGFFYGYTF. The CDR3 region has the DNA TGCAGTGCTAGAAGAATACAGGGGTTTTTCTATGGCTACACCTTC.

This clonotype occurred many times. The genes are TRBV20-1 and TRBJ1-2; TRBD1 might be the D (6 bases). The V gene lost 6 bases and the J gene lost 0 bases, with 26 bases spanning the gap. Germline CDR1 reads DFQATT; CDR2 reads SNEGSKA (reference sequence). This CDR3 comprises 18 residues. The CDR3 region is CSAAPGVAGVRSNYGYTF. The CDR3 nucleotides read TGCAGTGCCGCCCCCGGAGTGGCAGGGGTTAGATCTAACTATGGCTACACCTTC.

This clonotype was seen repeatedly, ten times or more. The chain has TRBV7-9 and TRBJ2-7; 10 positions match TRBD2. Per germline, CDR1 SEHNR and CDR2 FQNEAQ (reference sequence). The CDR3 consists of 14 residues. V was pared by 6 bases and J by 6 bases, with 8 bases of the junction left unmatched. In DNA, the CDR3 is TGTGCCAGCAGTTACCTAGCGGGAGATGCCGAGCAGTACTTC. Protein sequence: CASSYLAGDAEQYF.

This sequence joins TRBV6-2 or TRBV6-3 and TRBJ2-4, with TRBD2 matching 7 bases. The germline gives CDR1 MNHEY, CDR2 SVGEGT. V trimming: 2 bases; J trimming: 6 bases; junction bases outside the gene matches: 4. CDR3 length: 14 amino acids. The CDR3 region is CASSYEGRANIQYF. CDR3 nucleotide sequence: TGTGCCAGCAGTTACGAGGGGAGGGCAAACATTCAGTACTTC.

This clonotype was picked up many times. J is TRBJ2-1 and V is TRBV20-1; a possible D gene is TRBD2 (6 bases). The CDR3 spans 14 residues. The germline V and J ends were trimmed by 6 bases and 3 bases, with 15 bases remaining between them. Per the germline V gene, CDR1 is DFQATT and CDR2 is SNEGSKA (reference sequence). CDR3 loop: CSAPGTSRYNEQFF. CDR3 in DNA: TGCAGTGCCCCCGGGACTTCCCGCTACAATGAGCAGTTCTTC.

About this clonotype itself: One base away lies a much larger clone, so this may be a sequencing read error. The rearrangement links TRBV20-1 to TRBJ1-1; D ambiguous. Trimming shortened V by 6 bases and J by 1 base, and 9 bases separated the two germline ends. The CDR3 spans 12 residues. Germline V lookup: CDR1 DFQATT, CDR2 SNEGSKA (reference sequence). Here the CDR3 DNA reads TGCAGTGCGCATCAGGCGAACACTGAAGCTTTCTTT. It yields the protein CSAHQANTEAFF.

Concerning this clonotype: This may come from a read error, since a much larger clone is one base off. The DNA of the CDR3 is TGTGCCAGCAGCCACAGGACATGCCTCTCCTACAATGAGCAGTTCTTC. Translation gives CASSHRTCLSYNEQFF. The chain has TRBV3-1 and TRBJ2-1; weak D call: TRBD1 (5 bases). In germline, CDR1 is LGHDT, CDR2 YNNKEL (reference sequence). The ends were cut back, 3 bases at V and 0 bases at J, with 12 bases in the middle. This CDR3 region has 16 residues.

This clonotype was recorded many times. This chain joins TRBV10-3 and TRBJ2-3, with a tentative D call TRBD1 (6 bases). Germline values: CDR1 ENHRY, CDR2 SYGVKD. The CDR3 totals 17 residues. Trimming stripped 0 bases from V and 2 bases from J, with 15 bases between. The DNA of the CDR3 is TGTGCCATCAGTGAGTCACAGGGCCCCTTCGCCACAGATACGCAGTATTTT. Protein: CAISESQGPFATDTQYF.

The V call is TRBV12-3 or TRBV12-4, the J call TRBJ1-5; TRBD1 aligns across 8 bases. Losses at the gene ends were 0 bases for V and 5 bases for J; bases not matched to a gene: 3. The CDR3 runs 15 residues. Here the CDR3 reads CASSLASTGDQPQHF. The CDR3 nucleotides read TGTGCCAGCAGTTTAGCCTCGACAGGGGATCAGCCCCAGCATTTT.

This clonotype came up many times. The J gene is TRBJ2-3, the V gene TRBV29-1; D might be TRBD1 (6 bases). Trimming shortened V by 6 bases and J by 5 bases, and 21 bases separated the two germline ends. Per germline, CDR1 SQVTM and CDR2 ANQGSEA. The CDR3 length is 15 residues. The CDR3 DNA follows: TGCAGCGTCGCCCTGATGACAGGCCCAGGAGATACGCAGTATTTT. This translates into CSVALMTGPGDTQYF.

In this sample, this clonotype turned up a few times. The genes are TRBV11-2 and TRBJ2-5; TRBD1 matches at 8 bases. This CDR3 has 14 residues. V was clipped by 2 bases and J by 4 bases; unmatched bases: 3. The germline CDR1 and CDR2 sequences are SGHAT and FQNNGV. The CDR3 region is CASSLQQGGETQYF. The CDR3 DNA follows: TGTGCCAGCAGCTTACAACAGGGGGGAGAGACCCAGTACTTC.

Note on this clonotype: It differs at one base from a far larger clone, so likely a read error. The chain joins TRBV11-2 to TRBJ2-5; the D gene is possibly TRBD2 (6 bases). The germline V gene encodes CDR1 SGHAT and CDR2 FQNNGV. CDR3 length equals 13 residues. In DNA form, the CDR3 reads TGTGCCAGCAGTGGGCTAGCGAAAGAGACCCGGTACTTC. Amino acid sequence: CASSGLAKETRYF.

This clonotype has ten or more counts. This chain joins TRBV20-1 and TRBJ2-1; possible D gene TRBD2, 5 bases. The CDR3 has 14 amino acids. Per germline, CDR1 DFQATT and CDR2 SNEGSKA (reference sequence). Between the trimmed V and J ends, which lost 0 bases and 6 bases, there was a span of 12 bases. CDR3 sequence reads: CSARDLASSNEQFF. The CDR3 DNA is TGCAGTGCTAGAGATCTAGCTAGCAGCAATGAGCAGTTCTTC.

This clonotype was found a few times. The chain is built from TRBV6-5 and TRBJ1-3; D not certain. The CDR3 consists of 15 residues. Germline V gene sequence: CDR1 MNHEY, CDR2 SVGAGI. Trimming took 0 bases from V and 2 from J, leaving 8 bases between them. Written as DNA, the CDR3 is TGTGCCAGCAGTTACTCTGTAGCAACTGGAAACACCATATATTTT. Its translation: CASSYSVATGNTIYF.

This clonotype appeared many times. V and J are TRBV14 and TRBJ2-2; 11 nucleotides match TRBD2. The CDR3 has 15 amino acids. The V segment lost 2 bases and the J segment 5 bases; nucleotides outside the gene matches: 1. CDR1 is SGHDN and CDR2 is FVKESK in the germline V gene. This CDR3 reads CASSQLAGGTGELFF. The CDR3 bases are TGTGCCAGCAGCCAACTAGCGGGAGGTACCGGGGAGCTGTTTTTT.

In this sample, this clonotype turned up many times. The J gene is TRBJ2-7, the V gene TRBV28; TRBD2 aligns across 9 bases. The CDR3 runs to 12 residues. Germline lookup yields CDR1 MDHEN and CDR2 SYDVKM. Trimming at V came to 6 bases and at J to 6 bases, leaving 3 bases not matched to a gene. CDR3 coding DNA: TGTGCCAGCAGGTTGACTAGCGGCGAGCAGTACTTC. Its protein product is CASRLTSGEQYF.

About this clonotype: The conserved closing phenylalanine or tryptophan is absent in this CDR3, likely reflecting a read error. CDR3 coding DNA: TGTGCCAGCAGTTACTCGACCGGACTAGCGGGCCTCACGAACACCGGGGAGCTGTTTCTT. This gives the protein CASSYSTGLAGLTNTGELFL. This rearrangement joins TRBV6-5 to TRBJ2-2, with 11 bases matching TRBD2. Germline loops: CDR1 MNHEY, CDR2 SVGAGI. J was trimmed by 0 bases and V by 0 bases; bases with no gene match: 9. The CDR3 has 20 residues.